These T cell receptor beta chains were read from a single sample in a study of Graves' ophthalmopathy and Graves' hyperthyroidism. TCRdb reprocessed the multiplex PCR reads with MiXCR, giving one entry per CDR3 protein. Of about 410,000 distinct CDR3 sequences in the sample, approximately 20% are singletons; the top ten hold about 1.4%. The sample comprised peripheral blood. Receptors originate from a woman younger than 35 with Graves' ophthalmopathy. Each CDR3 is given with its conserved first and last residue.

V	CDR3
TRBV6-2/TRBV6-3	CASSRGLKANEQYF
TRBV6-1	CASRPRPQETQYF
TRBV12-3/TRBV12-4	CASSRHTGELVF
TRBV6-1	CASGSGAYEQYF
TRBV28	CASSLLGQGEAFF
TRBV7-3	CASSTAGGYEQYF
TRBV7-8	CASSSHINRGSDRSPLHF
TRBV6-1	CASTQVKTSGGYEQYF
TRBV10-3	CAISYGLAGTTYEQYF
TRBV15	CATRTGNTGELFF
TRBV28	CASSRQRESFLAKNIQYF
TRBV10-2	CASSESEAGRRPLHF
TRBV27	CASSLYGTGLAHEQYF
TRBV7-8	CASRVGQGTVETQYF
TRBV4-3	CASSQDPDRSPTGYTF
TRBV20-1	CSASTVSSNQPQHF
TRBV7-2	CASSFRQGNEQYF
TRBV15	CATSRAPFEKLFF
TRBV7-2	CASSLVGETGGYTF
TRBV5-1	CASSRDRVLETQYF
TRBV11-1	CASSPRARGGETQYF
TRBV3-1	CASSQKTGGGTEAFF